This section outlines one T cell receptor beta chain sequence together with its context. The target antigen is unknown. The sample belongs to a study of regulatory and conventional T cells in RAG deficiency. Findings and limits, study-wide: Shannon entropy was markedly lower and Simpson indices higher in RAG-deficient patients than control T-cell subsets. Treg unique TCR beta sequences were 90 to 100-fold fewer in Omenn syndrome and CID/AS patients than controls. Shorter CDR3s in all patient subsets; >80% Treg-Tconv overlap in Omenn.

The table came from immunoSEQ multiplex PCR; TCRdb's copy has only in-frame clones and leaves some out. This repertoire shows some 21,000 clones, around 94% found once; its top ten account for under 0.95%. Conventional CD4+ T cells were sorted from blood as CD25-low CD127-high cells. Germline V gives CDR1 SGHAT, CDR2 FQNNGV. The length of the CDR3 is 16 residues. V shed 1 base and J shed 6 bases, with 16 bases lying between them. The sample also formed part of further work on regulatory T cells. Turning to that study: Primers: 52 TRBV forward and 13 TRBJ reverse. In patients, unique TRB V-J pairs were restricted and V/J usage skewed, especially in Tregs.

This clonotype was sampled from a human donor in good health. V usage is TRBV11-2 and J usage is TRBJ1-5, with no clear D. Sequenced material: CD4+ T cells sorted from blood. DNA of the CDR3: TGTGCCAGCAGCTTAGTAGGAGGCCCCCTAAGTCAGCCCCAGCATTTT. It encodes CASSLVGGPLSQPQHF.